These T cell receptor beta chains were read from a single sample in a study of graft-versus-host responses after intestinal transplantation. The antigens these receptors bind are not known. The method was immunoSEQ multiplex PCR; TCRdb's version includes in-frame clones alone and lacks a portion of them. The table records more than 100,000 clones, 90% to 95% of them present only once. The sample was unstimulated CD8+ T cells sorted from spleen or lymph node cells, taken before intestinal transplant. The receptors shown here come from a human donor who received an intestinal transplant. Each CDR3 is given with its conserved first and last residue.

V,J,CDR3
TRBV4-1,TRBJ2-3,CASSQEGVAGGDTQYF
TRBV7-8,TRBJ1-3,CASSLGRGSGNTIYF
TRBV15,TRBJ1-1,CATDSAQGATEAFF
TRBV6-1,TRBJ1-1,CASSEDRENTEAFF
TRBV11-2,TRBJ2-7,CASSPHPRSCEQYF
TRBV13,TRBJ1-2,CASSLGQGGSRYGYTF
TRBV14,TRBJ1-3,CASREPGNTIYF
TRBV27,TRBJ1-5,CASSLFYRASNQPQHF
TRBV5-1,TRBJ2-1,CASSLALSGHYNEQFF
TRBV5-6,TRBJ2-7,CASSLVRDRGEQYF
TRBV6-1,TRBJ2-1,CASSPSGSAYNEQFF
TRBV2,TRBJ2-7,CASEGGYEQYF
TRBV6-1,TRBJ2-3,CASSETGIGDTQYF
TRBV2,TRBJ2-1,CALRGGDPSSYNEQFF
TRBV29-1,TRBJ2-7,CSVDVVRLGGEASYEQYF
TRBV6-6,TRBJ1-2,CASSRPEGRDGYTF
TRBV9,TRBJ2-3,CASSADLLDTQYF
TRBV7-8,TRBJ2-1,CASSFPGGGTYNEQFF
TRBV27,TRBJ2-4,CASSFMGRGSTIQYF
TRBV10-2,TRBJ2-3,CASSESRTSGTSTDTQYF
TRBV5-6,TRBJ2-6,CASSLEGLAVSGANVLTF
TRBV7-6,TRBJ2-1,CASSRGWDEQFF
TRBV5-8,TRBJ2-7,CASSLGGRPTYEQYF
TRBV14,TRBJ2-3,CASSQSGGWTSVGTDTQYF
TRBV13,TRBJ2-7,CASSLKRGMLWDEQYF
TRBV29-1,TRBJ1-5,CSVGTGAGQPQHF
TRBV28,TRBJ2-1,CASRNNEQFF
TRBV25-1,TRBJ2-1,CASSDPPTGGSYNEQFF
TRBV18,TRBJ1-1,CASSPRFSSPNTEAFF
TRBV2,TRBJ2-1,CASSGLADYNEQFF
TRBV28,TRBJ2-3,CASSPGTGYTDTQYF
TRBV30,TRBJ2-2,CAWFLAGGPDTGELFF
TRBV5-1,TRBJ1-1,CASSPGDEAFF
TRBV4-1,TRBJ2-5,CASSQVLWETQYF
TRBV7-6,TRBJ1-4,CATKTGDLATNEKLFF
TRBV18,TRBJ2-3,CASSPPSAQYTDTQYF
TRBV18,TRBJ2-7,CASSEGAGSYEQYF